Below are 22 T cell receptor beta chains sequenced from a single sample in a study of preoperative IRX-2 immunotherapy in early breast cancer. This table comes from immunoSEQ multiplex PCR, and its TCRdb copy is limited to in-frame clones, with some not included. The sample has approximately 26,000 clones, around 72% seen once; the top ten hold 5.5% to 8%. Treatment given: preoperative locoregional IRX-2 cytokine immunotherapy. The specimen comprised lymph node tissue, sampled after IRX-2 immunotherapy. The receptor set was obtained from a human donor with breast cancer.

V is TRBV18 and J is TRBJ1-2, with D tentatively TRBD1 (5 bases). CDR3 length: 14 amino acids. Germline loops: CDR1 KGHSH, CDR2 LQKENI. Trimming left V 2 bases short and J 4 bases short, with 11 bases between. The CDR3 is CASSPSGGIYGYTF. Here the CDR3 DNA reads TGTGCCAGCTCACCATCCGGGGGAATCTATGGCTACACCTTC.

V is TRBV5-1 and J is TRBJ2-7, with 7 bases fitting TRBD1. CDR1 is SGHRS, CDR2 YFSETQ, per germline. V lost 2 bases, J lost 3 bases, and 8 bases stayed unmatched. The CDR3 has 15 amino acids. CDR3 DNA sequence: TGCGCCAGCAGCTTAGCAGGGACAGTTCTCTACGAGCAGTACTTC. Translating it yields CASSLAGTVLYEQYF.

The chain carries TRBV6-8 and TRBJ1-2; 7 nucleotides match TRBD1. After removal of 10 bases from V and 2 bases from J, the junction contained 7 bases not matched to a gene. This CDR3 comprises 13 residues. The germline V gene has CDR1 MNHGY and CDR2 SAAAGT. The CDR3 DNA is TGTGCCATCAGGGACAGCTCAAACTATGGCTACACCTTC. Protein: CAIRDSSNYGYTF.

The CDR3 is CASAPNSGYNEQFF. Written as DNA, the CDR3 is TGCGCCAGCGCCCCAAACTCAGGTTATAATGAGCAGTTCTTC. The V gene is TRBV23-1, the J gene TRBJ2-1; D is ambiguous. Being an ORF, TRBV23-1 has a function that is uncertain. Trimming removed 8 bases from V and 7 bases from J, with 18 bases in between. This CDR3 region has 14 residues.

The chain combines TRBV6-8 with TRBJ2-7, with D tentatively TRBD1 (6 bases). The germline gives CDR1 MNHGY, CDR2 SAAAGT. The CDR3 length is 16 residues. Trimming stripped 0 bases from V and 3 bases from J, with 15 bases between. CDR3: CASSYSAGGLGYEQYF. CDR3 bases: TGTGCCAGCAGTTACTCGGCTGGGGGCCTAGGCTACGAGCAGTACTTC.

This chain links TRBV6-8 with TRBJ2-7; D gene unclear. The germline V gene encodes CDR1 MNHGY and CDR2 SAAAGT. The V and J ends lost 7 bases and 0 bases respectively, with 13 bases between them. This CDR3 has 14 amino acids. CDR3 coding DNA: TGTGCCAGCACGCCCACCGAAAGCTCCTACGAGCAGTACTTC. It codes for CASTPTESSYEQYF.

Notes on this clone: The junction differs from germline at one of its ends, possibly a read error. The chain combines TRBV27 with TRBJ1-1, with D hard to call. Germline values: CDR1 MNHEY, CDR2 SMNVEV (reference sequence). The CDR3 runs to 12 residues. The CDR3: CATSDRGTEAFF. In nucleotides, the CDR3 is TGTGCCACCAGTGACCGAGGGACTGAAGCTTTCTTT.

The chain uses TRBV6-8 and TRBJ1-1; a weak D match, TRBD1 (5 bases). Trimming stripped 2 bases from V and 3 bases from J, with 22 bases between. The length of the CDR3 is 18 residues. Germline lookup yields CDR1 MNHGY and CDR2 SAAAGT. The CDR3 reads CASSYTLWDSREDTEAFF. Written as DNA, the CDR3 is TGTGCCAGCAGTTACACGTTATGGGACTCCAGGGAGGACACTGAAGCTTTCTTT.

V is TRBV5-1 and J is TRBJ1-1; the match to TRBD1 covers 8 bases. V lost 2 bases to trimming and J lost 4 bases; unmatched junction nucleotides: 4. Germline CDR1 SGHRS, CDR2 YFSETQ. The CDR3 has 14 amino acids. CDR3: CASSFGQGSTEAFF. The CDR3 DNA is TGCGCCAGCAGCTTCGGACAGGGAAGCACTGAAGCTTTCTTT.

J is TRBJ1-2 and V is TRBV29-1; tentative D call: TRBD1 (6 bases). This CDR3 is built from 13 residues. The ends were cut back, 0 bases at V and 5 bases at J, with 10 bases in the middle. Per germline, CDR1 SQVTM and CDR2 ANQGSEA. The CDR3 nucleotides are TGCAGCGTTGAAGATGGACAGAGTTATGGCTACACCTTC. This codes for CSVEDGQSYGYTF. Full variable domain (rest looked up from reference TRBV29-1 and TRBJ1-2): SAVISQKPSRDICQRGTSLTIQCQVDSQVTMMFWYRQQPGQSLTLIATANQGSEATYESGFVIDKFPISRPNLTFSTLTVSNMSPEDSSIYLCSVEDGQSYGYTFGSGTRLTVV.

This clone was observed a handful of times. The V and J genes are TRBV11-3 and TRBJ1-2, with 11 bases fitting TRBD1. The CDR3 spans 15 residues. Looked up from germline, CDR1 is SGHNT and CDR2 is YENEEA. J was trimmed by 8 bases and V by 5 bases; bases with no gene match: 10. Here the CDR3 DNA reads TGTGCCAGCAGCCCCGGACAGGGGGCGCAGAGAGGCTACACCTTC. It is translated as CASSPGQGAQRGYTF.

The chain is built from TRBV11-3 and TRBJ1-4; D not resolved. The CDR3 has 15 amino acids. Trimming took 5 bases from V and 11 from J, leaving 21 bases between them. The V gene's germline CDR1 is SGHNT and CDR2 YENEEA. The CDR3: CASSNPSGSKEKLFF. The CDR3 DNA is TGTGCCAGCAGCAATCCAAGCGGCAGTAAAGAGAAACTGTTTTTT. Complete variable domain (other parts from reference TRBV11-3 and TRBJ1-4): EAGVVQSPRYKIIEKKQPVAFWCNPISGHNTLYWYLQNLGQGPELLIRYENEEAVDDSQLPKDRFSAERLKGVDSTLKIQPAELGDSAVYLCASSNPSGSKEKLFFGSGTQLSVL.

This clone turned up a few times. The genes are TRBV30 and TRBJ2-2; TRBD2 aligns across 7 bases. CDR1 and CDR2 (germline): GTSNPN, SVGIG (reference sequence). The length of the CDR3 is 15 residues. V trimming: 1 base; J trimming: 6 bases; junction bases outside the gene matches: 8. The CDR3 reads CAWSAGRGVAGELFF. DNA of the CDR3: TGTGCCTGGAGTGCAGGGAGGGGAGTGGCCGGGGAGCTGTTTTTT. The full variable domain, rest sourced from reference TRBV30 and TRBJ2-2, is SQTIHQWPATLVQPVGSPLSLECTVEGTSNPNLYWYRQAAGRGLQLLFYSVGIGQISSEVPQNLSASRPQDRQFILSSKKLLLSDSGFYLCAWSAGRGVAGELFFGEGSRLTVL.

This sequence joins TRBV19 and TRBJ1-5; possibly TRBD1 for D (6 bases). Trimming shortened V by 8 bases and J by 7 bases, and 9 bases separated the two germline ends. This CDR3 has 11 amino acids. Per the germline V gene, CDR1 is LNHDA and CDR2 is SQIVND (reference sequence). The chain's CDR3 is CASGGGQPQHF. The CDR3 coding sequence is TGTGCCAGTGGGGGGGGCCAGCCCCAGCATTTT.

CDR3 protein: CASREQGGEQFF. The CDR3 region has the DNA TGTGCCAGCCGAGAACAGGGGGGTGAGCAGTTCTTC. This chain joins TRBV18 and TRBJ2-1, with TRBD1 matching 8 bases. Losses at the gene ends were 8 bases for V and 9 bases for J; bases not matched to a gene: 6. Germline CDR1 and CDR2: KGHSH and LQKENI. CDR3 length: 12 amino acids.

The chain joins TRBV19 to TRBJ2-7; TRBD1 might be the D (6 bases). The germline CDR1 and CDR2 sequences are LNHDA and SQIVND (reference sequence). The CDR3 has 13 amino acids. Trimming removed 10 bases at V and 2 bases at J, with 15 bases between. This CDR3 reads CATHGGFPYEQYF. CDR3 sequence (DNA): TGTGCCACCCATGGGGGCTTCCCCTACGAGCAGTACTTC.

J is TRBJ2-3 and V is TRBV7-7, with 11 positions matching TRBD2. Looked up from germline, CDR1 is SSHAT and CDR2 is FNYEAQ (reference sequence). This CDR3 has 16 amino acids. Trimming at V came to 5 bases and at J to 3 bases, leaving 7 bases not matched to a gene. The CDR3 loop reads CASSPLIAGGTDTQYF. The CDR3 nucleotides read TGTGCCAGCAGCCCCCTGATAGCGGGAGGGACAGATACGCAGTATTTT.

Only a few counts were recorded for this clone. The chain couples TRBV28 to TRBJ2-6; possible D gene TRBD1, 5 bases. The ends were cut back, 10 bases at V and 0 bases at J, with 13 bases in the middle. Germline V CDR1 and CDR2: MDHEN, SYDVKM. The CDR3 runs 15 residues. CDR3 in amino acids: CAIQKDSSGANVLTF. The CDR3 bases are TGTGCCATCCAAAAAGACAGCTCTGGGGCCAACGTCCTGACTTTC.

The rearrangement uses TRBV5-1 and TRBJ1-1; unclear D gene. V was cut by 4 bases and J by 7 bases, with 17 bases left in between. The CDR3 runs 14 residues. The germline V gene encodes CDR1 SGHRS and CDR2 YFSETQ. In DNA, the CDR3 is TGCGCCAGCAGCCCGATATACAGTACTAATGAAGCTTTCTTT. Translation: CASSPIYSTNEAFF.

The chain employs TRBV7-8 and TRBJ2-5, with D hard to call. CDR1 and CDR2 (germline): SGHVS, FQNEAQ. The ends were cut back, 2 bases at V and 5 bases at J, with 12 bases in the middle. This CDR3 comprises 14 residues. For the CDR3, the DNA is TGTGCCAGCAGCTTATTTCGGAGTCAGGAGACCCAGTACTTC. It specifies CASSLFRSQETQYF.

The V and J genes are TRBV19 and TRBJ2-7, with D perhaps matching TRBD2 (5 bases). The ends were cut back, 1 base at V and 6 bases at J, with 16 bases in the middle. This CDR3 comprises 15 residues. Germline lookup yields CDR1 LNHDA and CDR2 SQIVND (reference sequence). In DNA, the CDR3 is TGTGCCAGTAGTATAGTTCCGGGAACCAGAGTCGAGCAGTACTTC. It yields the protein CASSIVPGTRVEQYF.

A few counts support this clone. The J gene is TRBJ2-1, the V gene TRBV23-1, with D perhaps matching TRBD1 (8 bases). TRBV23-1 is known as an ORF, though its function is uncertain. CDR3 length equals 13 residues. The V end lost 7 bases, the J end lost 7 bases, and 14 bases lay between the germline ends. The CDR3 region has the DNA TGCGCCAGCAAACAGGGGGGGTGGAATGAGCAGTTCTTC. Amino acid sequence: CASKQGGWNEQFF.